Sequencing of this T cell receptor (beta chain) was carried out in a study of cytomegalovirus exposure and HLA in healthy donors. Primers included in the PCR were 60 Vbeta and 13 Jbeta primers. Measured with immunoSEQ multiplex PCR; TCRdb has only the in-frame clones, and not every one. The sample lists fewer than 200,000 clones; roughly 84% were seen once. The CDR3 is made up of 15 amino acids. V dropped 1 base and J dropped 0 bases, with 7 bases sitting between them. Per the germline V gene, CDR1 is SGHAT and CDR2 is FQNNGV. The source is a man between 18 and 29 years old in good health and CMV-seropositive. The chain combines TRBV11-2 with TRBJ1-3; D remains ambiguous. Source material: PBMCs. CDR3 coding DNA: TGTGCCAGCAGCTTAGTATGGAGCTCTGGAAACACCATATATTTT. Its protein is CASSLVWSSGNTIYF.